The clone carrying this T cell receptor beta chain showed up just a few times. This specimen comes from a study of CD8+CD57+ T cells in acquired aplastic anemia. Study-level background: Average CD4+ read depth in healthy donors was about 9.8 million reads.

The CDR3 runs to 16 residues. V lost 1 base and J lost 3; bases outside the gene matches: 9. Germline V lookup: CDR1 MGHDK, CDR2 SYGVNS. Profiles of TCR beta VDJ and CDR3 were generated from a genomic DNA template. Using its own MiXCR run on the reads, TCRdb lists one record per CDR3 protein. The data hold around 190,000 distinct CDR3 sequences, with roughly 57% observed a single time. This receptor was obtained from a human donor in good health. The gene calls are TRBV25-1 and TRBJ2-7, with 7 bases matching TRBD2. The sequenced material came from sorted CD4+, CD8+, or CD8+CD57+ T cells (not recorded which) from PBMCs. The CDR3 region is CASSESRGFPDYEQYF. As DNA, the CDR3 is TGTGCCAGCAGTGAATCGCGGGGGTTCCCCGACTACGAGCAGTACTTC.